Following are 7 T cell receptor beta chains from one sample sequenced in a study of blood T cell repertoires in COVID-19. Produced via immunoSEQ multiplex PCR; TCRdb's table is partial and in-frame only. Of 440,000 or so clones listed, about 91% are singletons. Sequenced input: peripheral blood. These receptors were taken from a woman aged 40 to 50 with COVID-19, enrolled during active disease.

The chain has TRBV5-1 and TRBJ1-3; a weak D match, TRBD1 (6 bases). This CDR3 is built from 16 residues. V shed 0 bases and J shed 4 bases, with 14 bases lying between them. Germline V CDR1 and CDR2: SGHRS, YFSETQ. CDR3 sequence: CASSLVGGDTGNTIYF. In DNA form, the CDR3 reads TGCGCCAGCAGCTTGGTTGGGGGCGATACCGGAAACACCATATATTTT. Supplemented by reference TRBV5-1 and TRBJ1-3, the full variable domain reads KAGVTQTPRYLIKTRGQQVTLSCSPISGHRSVSWYQQTPGQGLQFLFEYFSETQRNKGNFPGRFSGRQFSNSRSEMNVSTLELGDSALYLCASSLVGGDTGNTIYFGEGSWLTVV.

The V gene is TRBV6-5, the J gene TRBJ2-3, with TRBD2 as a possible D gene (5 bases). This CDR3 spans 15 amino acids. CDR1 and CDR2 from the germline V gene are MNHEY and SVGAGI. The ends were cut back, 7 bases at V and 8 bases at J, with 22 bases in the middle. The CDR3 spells CASNPWGDSPSTQYF. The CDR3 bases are TGTGCCAGCAACCCCTGGGGAGACTCCCCGAGTACGCAGTATTTT.

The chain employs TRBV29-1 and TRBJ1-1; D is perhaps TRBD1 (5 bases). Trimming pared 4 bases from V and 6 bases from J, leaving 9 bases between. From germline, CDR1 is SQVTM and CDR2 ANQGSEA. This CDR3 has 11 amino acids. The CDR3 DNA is TGCAGCGTTGCGTCAGGGCCTGAAGCTTTCTTT. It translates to CSVASGPEAFF. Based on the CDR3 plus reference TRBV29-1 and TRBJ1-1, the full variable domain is SAVISQKPSRDICQRGTSLTIQCQVDSQVTMMFWYRQQPGQSLTLIATANQGSEATYESGFVIDKFPISRPNLTFSTLTVSNMSPEDSSIYLCSVASGPEAFFGQGTRLTVV.

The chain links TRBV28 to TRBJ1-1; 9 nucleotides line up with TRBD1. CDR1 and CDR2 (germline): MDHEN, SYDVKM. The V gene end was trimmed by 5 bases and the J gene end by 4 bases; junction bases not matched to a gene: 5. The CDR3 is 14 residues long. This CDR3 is CASSTGGLGTEAFF. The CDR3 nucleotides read TGTGCCAGCAGTACAGGGGGCCTGGGCACTGAAGCTTTCTTT.

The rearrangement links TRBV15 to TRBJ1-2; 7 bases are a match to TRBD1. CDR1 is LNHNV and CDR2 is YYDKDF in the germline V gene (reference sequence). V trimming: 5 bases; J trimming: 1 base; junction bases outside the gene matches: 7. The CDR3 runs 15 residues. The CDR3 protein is CATSEGTAYNYGYTF. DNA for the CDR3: TGTGCCACCAGCGAGGGGACAGCGTATAACTATGGCTACACCTTC.

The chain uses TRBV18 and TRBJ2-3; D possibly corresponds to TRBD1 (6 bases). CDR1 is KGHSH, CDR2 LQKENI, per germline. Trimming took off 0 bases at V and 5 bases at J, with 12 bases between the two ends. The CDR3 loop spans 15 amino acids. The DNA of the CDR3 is TGTGCCAGCTCACCACCGGGCAGGGGAGAAGATACGCAGTATTTT. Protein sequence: CASSPPGRGEDTQYF.

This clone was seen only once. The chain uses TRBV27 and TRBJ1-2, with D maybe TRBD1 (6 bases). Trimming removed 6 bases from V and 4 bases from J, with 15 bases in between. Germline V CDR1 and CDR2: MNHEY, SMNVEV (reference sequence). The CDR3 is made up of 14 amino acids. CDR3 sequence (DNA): TGTGCCAGCAGGGAGGGGGGGCTGGCCTATGGCTACACCTTC. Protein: CASREGGLAYGYTF.